The 27 T cell receptor beta chains presented below share a single source sample, sequenced in a study of blood T cell repertoires in COVID-19. Sequencing used immunoSEQ multiplex PCR; TCRdb keeps in-frame clones, though not all of them. The table shows about 190,000 clones, with approximately 80% occurring only once. The sequenced sample consisted of peripheral blood. The receptors derive from a man aged 45-65 years who had recovered from COVID-19.

The rearrangement uses TRBV19 and TRBJ1-5; TRBD1 agrees at 10 bases. This CDR3 is 12 amino acids long. Germline V lookup: CDR1 LNHDA, CDR2 SQIVND (reference sequence). The V segment lost 10 bases and the J segment 5 bases; nucleotides outside the gene matches: 2. This CDR3 is CAIGQGDQPQHF. The CDR3 bases are TGTGCCATTGGACAGGGGGATCAGCCCCAGCATTTT.

This clone occurred once. The chain employs TRBV5-1 and TRBJ2-2; 13 nucleotides match TRBD2. The CDR3 is made up of 17 amino acids. The V segment lost 2 bases and the J segment 0 bases; nucleotides outside the gene matches: 1. Germline loops: CDR1 SGHRS, CDR2 YFSETQ. CDR3 sequence: CASSLLAGGPNTGELFF. Written as DNA, the CDR3 is TGCGCCAGCAGCTTACTAGCGGGAGGGCCGAACACCGGGGAGCTGTTTTTT.

This clone has only one observation. The chain combines TRBV11-2 with TRBJ2-1, with 7 bases identical to TRBD1. Germline trimming cut 5 bases from V and 7 bases from J; bases unmatched to any gene: 23. CDR3 size: 19 residues. CDR1 is SGHAT and CDR2 is FQNNGV in the germline V gene. CDR3 in amino acids: CASSGYNAGTGQSINEQFF. Here the CDR3 DNA reads TGTGCCAGCAGCGGATACAATGCTGGAACGGGACAGTCTATTAATGAGCAGTTCTTC.

This chain joins TRBV28 and TRBJ1-5, with 8 bases identical to TRBD1. CDR1 and CDR2 (germline): MDHEN, SYDVKM. The CDR3 covers 14 residues. V dropped 7 bases and J dropped 3; count of bases not matched to a gene: 5. Here the CDR3 DNA reads TGTGCCAGCACGGCAGGGGGCAACAATCAGCCCCAGCATTTT. This gives the protein CASTAGGNNQPQHF.

This clone appeared a few times. This rearrangement joins TRBV6-5 to TRBJ1-3; a possible D gene is TRBD1 (5 bases). This CDR3 region has 15 residues. Germline assignment: CDR1 MNHEY and CDR2 SVGAGI. V shed 5 bases and J shed 4 bases, with 15 bases lying between them. The CDR3 is CASSTGGTTGNTIYF. The CDR3 DNA sequence: TGTGCCAGCAGTACTGGGGGGACTACGGGAAACACCATATATTTT.

As DNA, the CDR3 is TGTGCCAGCAGCGGGGGTCTAGCGGGGATACCTACGCAGTATTTT. It is translated as CASSGGLAGIPTQYF. The chain uses TRBV9 and TRBJ2-3, with 9 bases identical to TRBD2. Germline-derived CDR1 and CDR2 are SGDLS and YYNGEE. Trimming removed 3 bases from V and 8 bases from J; junction bases left unmatched: 10. The CDR3 totals 15 residues.

This clone was observed a handful of times. The chain has TRBV3-1 (or the pseudogene TRBV3-2) and TRBJ2-2, with D possibly matching TRBD1 (7 bases). The germline V gene has CDR1 LGHDT and CDR2 YNNKEL (reference sequence). Trimming pared 5 bases from V and 7 bases from J, leaving 11 bases between. There are 13 residues in the CDR3. The CDR3 DNA reads TGTGCCAGCAGCACCAGGGGGGTCGGGGAGCTGTTTTTT. This codes for CASSTRGVGELFF.

This clone was seen more than once but under ten times. This rearrangement joins TRBV5-1 to TRBJ1-1; 7 bases agree with TRBD1. V gave up 4 bases and J gave up 12 bases; unmatched junction bases: 9. CDR1 and CDR2 from the germline V gene are SGHRS and YFSETQ. CDR3 size: 12 residues. CDR3: CASSPTGQGPFF. DNA for the CDR3: TGCGCCAGCAGCCCGACAGGGCAAGGGCCTTTCTTT.

The chain combines TRBV18 with TRBJ2-1; 10 bases match TRBD2. V shed 3 bases, J shed 9 bases, and the junction held 11 bases outside the gene matches. CDR1 and CDR2 (germline): KGHSH, LQKENI. This CDR3 contains 16 residues. As DNA, the CDR3 is TGTGCCAGCTCACCGGGGATTCTAGCGGGAGCGGGTGAGCAGTTCTTC. Translated, it gives CASSPGILAGAGEQFF.

The chain recombines TRBV5-1 with TRBJ2-4; 9 bases agree with TRBD2. V gave up 0 bases and J gave up 8 bases; unmatched junction bases: 9. The CDR3 contains 16 residues. From germline, CDR1 is SGHRS and CDR2 YFSETQ. This CDR3 reads CASSLEGSGRSHIQYF. The CDR3 DNA sequence: TGCGCCAGCAGCTTGGAGGGTAGCGGGAGATCTCACATTCAGTACTTC. Combining the CDR3 with reference TRBV5-1 and TRBJ2-4 gives the whole variable domain KAGVTQTPRYLIKTRGQQVTLSCSPISGHRSVSWYQQTPGQGLQFLFEYFSETQRNKGNFPGRFSGRQFSNSRSEMNVSTLELGDSALYLCASSLEGSGRSHIQYFGAGTRLSVL.

This clone was seen a few times. V and J are TRBV28 and TRBJ1-5; TRBD1 might be the D (5 bases). Germline V lookup: CDR1 MDHEN, CDR2 SYDVKM. The V end was cut by 2 bases, the J end by 3 bases, with 8 bases between. This CDR3 is built from 14 residues. The CDR3 loop reads CASSLGRVNQPQHF. The DNA of the CDR3 is TGTGCCAGCAGTTTAGGCAGGGTCAATCAGCCCCAGCATTTT.

This chain links TRBV5-6 with TRBJ2-7, with 10 bases identical to TRBD1. The CDR3 length is 16 residues. V lost 4 bases and J lost 3; bases outside the gene matches: 10. The V gene's germline CDR1 is SGHDT and CDR2 YYEEEE. The CDR3 bases are TGTGCCAGCAGCCTGGCGTCGGGACAGGGGCTCTACGAGCAGTACTTC. Its translation: CASSLASGQGLYEQYF.

This chain connects TRBV5-1 to TRBJ2-2, with 7 bases identical to TRBD1. The CDR3 covers 16 residues. The ends lost 0 bases at V and 0 bases at J; junction bases unmatched: 2. The germline gives CDR1 SGHRS, CDR2 YFSETQ. The CDR3 DNA is TGCGCCAGCAGCTTGGCTCAGGGGGCGAACACCGGGGAGCTGTTTTTT. It yields the protein CASSLAQGANTGELFF.

The V gene is TRBV6-5, the J gene TRBJ2-7, with D perhaps matching TRBD1 (5 bases). With 4 bases removed from V and 5 bases from J, the gap between germline ends came to 12 bases. Germline assignment: CDR1 MNHEY and CDR2 SVGAGI. The CDR3 covers 13 residues. The CDR3 region has the DNA TGTGCCAGCAGTTTACCAGGGATCGACGAGCAGTACTTC. It is translated as CASSLPGIDEQYF.

The gene calls are TRBV4-1 and TRBJ2-1, with D possibly TRBD2 on 5 matching bases. Trimming took 0 bases from V and 4 from J, leaving 10 bases between them. Per the germline V gene, CDR1 is MGHRA and CDR2 is YSYEKL. This CDR3 is 15 amino acids long. DNA for the CDR3: TGCGCCAGCAGCCAAGATCGGACTCAATACAATGAGCAGTTCTTC. It is translated as CASSQDRTQYNEQFF.

In this sample, this clone turned up a few times. The genes are TRBV11-2 and TRBJ1-1; 7 bases align to TRBD1. Germline lookup yields CDR1 SGHAT and CDR2 FQNNGV. This CDR3 is built from 14 residues. Trimming removed 1 base from V and 1 base from J; junction bases left unmatched: 0. The CDR3 loop reads CASSLGQGNTEAFF. Written as DNA, the CDR3 is TGTGCCAGCAGCTTAGGACAGGGGAACACTGAAGCTTTCTTT.

The chain is built from TRBV28 and TRBJ1-1, with 8 positions matching TRBD1. The J segment lost 1 base and the V segment lost 6 bases, leaving 7 bases of the junction unmatched. The V gene's germline CDR1 is MDHEN and CDR2 SYDVKM. CDR3 length: 15 residues. The DNA of the CDR3 is TGTGCCAGCAGGCCGACAGGGGTTAAGAACACTGAAGCTTTCTTT. It translates to CASRPTGVKNTEAFF.

V gene TRBV28 combines with J gene TRBJ1-2, with TRBD1 identical over 7 bases. V was pared by 6 bases and J by 1 base, with 8 bases of the junction left unmatched. The CDR3 spans 15 residues. Germline loops: CDR1 MDHEN, CDR2 SYDVKM. CDR3 in DNA: TGTGCCAGCAGCCCAGGGACAGCGATTAACTATGGCTACACCTTC. It specifies CASSPGTAINYGYTF.

This clone was seen only a few times. The rearrangement uses TRBV2 and TRBJ2-1; TRBD2 matches at 7 bases. V shed 6 bases and J 0 bases; nucleotides not matched to a gene: 8. Per the germline V gene, CDR1 is SNHLY and CDR2 is FYNNEI. This CDR3 comprises 16 residues. The CDR3 is CASRKREKSSYNEQFF. The CDR3 DNA reads TGTGCCAGCAGAAAGCGGGAAAAGAGCTCCTACAATGAGCAGTTCTTC. The whole variable domain, remainder taken from reference TRBV2 and TRBJ2-1, is EPEVTQTPSHQVTQMGQEVILRCVPISNHLYFYWYRQILGQKVEFLVSFYNNEISEKSEIFDDQFSVERPDGSNFTLKIRSTKLEDSAMYFCASRKREKSSYNEQFFGPGTRLTVL.

This clone appeared a single time. The CDR3 nucleotides read TGTGCTAGTGGTCCCAGGGTCGAGACCCAGTACTTC. It codes for CASGPRVETQYF. The chain combines TRBV12-5 with TRBJ2-5; perhaps TRBD1 as D (5 bases). Looked up from germline, CDR1 is LGHNT and CDR2 is FRNRAP. Trimming pared 5 bases from V and 5 bases from J, leaving 9 bases between. The CDR3 sequence is 12 residues long. Supplemented by reference TRBV12-5 and TRBJ2-5, the full variable domain reads DARVTQTPRHKVTEMGQEVTMRCQPILGHNTVFWYRQTMMQGLELLAYFRNRAPLDDSGMPKDRFSAEMPDATLATLKIQPSEPRDSAVYFCASGPRVETQYFGPGTRLLVL.

The rearrangement uses TRBV21-1 and TRBJ2-1; the table's TRBD1 call for D was not verified on the DNA. TRBV21-1 is listed as a pseudogene. The CDR3 length is 13 residues. The CDR3 loop reads CASSKGGFNEQFF. CDR3 DNA sequence: TGTGCCAGCAGCAAAGGGGGCTTTAATGAGCAGTTCTTC.

The chain carries TRBV19 and TRBJ1-2; TRBD1 aligns across 10 bases. V lost 7 bases, J lost 5 bases, and 16 bases stayed unmatched. Germline CDR1 reads LNHDA; CDR2 reads SQIVND (reference sequence). This CDR3 has 17 amino acids. The CDR3 here is CASTTSSGQGFPYGYTF. In DNA form, the CDR3 reads TGTGCCAGTACCACCTCCTCGGGACAGGGGTTTCCTTATGGCTACACCTTC. Looking up the rest from reference TRBV19 and TRBJ1-2 gives the full variable domain: DGGITQSPKYLFRKEGQNVTLSCEQNLNHDAMYWYRQDPGQGLRLIYYSQIVNDFQKGDIAEGYSVSREKKESFPLTVTSAQKNPTAFYLCASTTSSGQGFPYGYTFGSGTRLTVV.

In its sample, this clone was seen once. The rearrangement links TRBV5-6 to TRBJ1-4; D perhaps matches TRBD1 (6 bases). V was shortened by 3 bases and J by 3 bases, with 21 bases between the two germline ends. Germline assignment: CDR1 SGHDT and CDR2 YYEEEE. The CDR3 has 18 amino acids. CDR3 bases: TGTGCCAGCAGCTGGGACGGACAGAGCCCGTTATCTAATGAAAAACTGTTTTTT. It yields the protein CASSWDGQSPLSNEKLFF.

The chain recombines TRBV5-1 with TRBJ2-5; 9 bases line up with TRBD2. V trimming: 0 bases; J trimming: 2 bases; junction bases outside the gene matches: 2. The length of the CDR3 is 15 residues. From germline, CDR1 is SGHRS and CDR2 YFSETQ. In DNA, the CDR3 is TGCGCCAGCAGCTTGGGGACTAGCGTGCAAGAGACCCAGTACTTC. It specifies CASSLGTSVQETQYF.

The V and J genes are TRBV9 and TRBJ2-7; no firm D call. The germline V gene encodes CDR1 SGDLS and CDR2 YYNGEE. V lost 1 base and J 0 bases, leaving 8 bases between the germline ends. The CDR3 extends over 14 amino acids. The DNA for the CDR3 is TGTGCCAGCAGCGTATATCTTAGCTCCTACGAGCAGTACTTC. It translates to CASSVYLSSYEQYF.

This clone was observed a few times. This sequence joins TRBV5-5 and TRBJ1-5; D uncertain. This CDR3 has 15 residues. The germline V gene encodes CDR1 SGHKS and CDR2 YYEKEE (reference sequence). V was clipped by 0 bases and J by 2 bases, with 9 bases between them. The CDR3 loop is CASSLATVGNQPQHF. CDR3 bases: TGTGCCAGCAGCTTGGCTACGGTTGGCAATCAGCCCCAGCATTTT.

The CDR3 DNA reads TGTGCCAGCCTGTATAGACAATGGGGAGGTCAGCCCCAGCATTTT. This translates into CASLYRQWGGQPQHF. The chain is built from TRBV28 and TRBJ1-5; D gene unclear. The V end lost 8 bases, the J end lost 6 bases, and 20 bases lay between the germline ends. The CDR3 spans 15 residues. Germline lookup yields CDR1 MDHEN and CDR2 SYDVKM.